The 14 T cell receptor beta chains in this list originate from one sample, sequenced in a study of cytotoxic CD8 clonotypes in ibrutinib-treated CLL. Some clones are missing from TCRdb's copy, which holds only in-frame ones; the method was immunoSEQ multiplex PCR. Here the sample spans over 120,000 clones, about 79% being singletons. The source material was PBMCs, sampled after 12 months of ibrutinib treatment. The receptors here all came from a human donor with chronic lymphocytic leukemia.

The V call is TRBV13, the J call TRBJ1-2, with TRBD1 as a possible D gene (6 bases). The CDR3 spans 18 residues. V was cut by 5 bases and J by 2 bases, with 24 bases left in between. Germline values: CDR1 PRHDT, CDR2 FYEKMQ (reference sequence). In DNA, the CDR3 is TGTGCCAGCAGCCAATTCCGGGACACTACACAATTAAACTATGGCTACACCTTC. Amino acids: CASSQFRDTTQLNYGYTF.

V and J are TRBV11-2 and TRBJ2-5; 16 nucleotides align to TRBD2. Germline loops: CDR1 SGHAT, CDR2 FQNNGV. V lost 6 bases, J lost 5 bases, and 6 bases stayed unmatched. CDR3 length equals 16 residues. CDR3 DNA: TGTGCCAGCAGAACTGGGACTAGCGGGAGGGGCGAGACCCAGTACTTC. Translated: CASRTGTSGRGETQYF.

The chain recombines TRBV15 with TRBJ2-5; 7 bases line up with TRBD2. The V and J ends lost 0 bases and 2 bases, in that order; junction bases with no gene match: 9. CDR1 is LNHNV and CDR2 is YYDKDF in the germline V gene (reference sequence). CDR3 length: 17 amino acids. The CDR3 bases are TGTGCCACCAGCAGAGATAAAGGCGGGAGTTATCAAGAGACCCAGTACTTC. It is translated as CATSRDKGGSYQETQYF.

V usage is TRBV5-1 and J usage is TRBJ2-2; TRBD2 matches 9 bases. The CDR3 runs 15 residues. Trimming cost V 4 bases and J 5 bases; bases outside gene matches: 6. CDR1 is SGHRS and CDR2 is YFSETQ in the germline V gene. The CDR3 reads CASSIGTSSTGELFF. Written as DNA, the CDR3 is TGCGCCAGCAGCATTGGGACTAGCTCTACCGGGGAGCTGTTTTTT.

The chain couples TRBV28 to TRBJ1-5, with D uncertain. V was shortened by 3 bases and J by 0 bases, with 9 bases between the two germline ends. The germline gives CDR1 MDHEN, CDR2 SYDVKM. The CDR3 spans 15 residues. CDR3 nucleotide sequence: TGTGCCAGCAGTTTTGTCGGGAATAGCAATCAGCCCCAGCATTTT. Its translation: CASSFVGNSNQPQHF.

The V gene is TRBV11-1, the J gene TRBJ2-7; either TRBD1 or TRBD2 may fit D (5 bases each). Germline V lookup: CDR1 SGHAT, CDR2 FQDESV (reference sequence). The CDR3 runs 15 residues. V lost 1 base and J lost 3, with 13 bases in between. The CDR3 loop is CASSLGNLGVYEQYF. CDR3 DNA sequence: TGTGCCAGCAGCTTAGGAAATTTGGGGGTCTACGAGCAGTACTTC.

This clone has only one observation. The J gene is TRBJ2-3, the V gene TRBV19, with D possibly TRBD2 on 6 matching bases. Germline CDR1 reads LNHDA; CDR2 reads SQIVND (reference sequence). This CDR3 region has 14 residues. Trimming stripped 3 bases from V and 10 bases from J, with 17 bases between. The CDR3 reads CASSIIADPSSQYF. The CDR3 DNA follows: TGTGCCAGTAGTATTATAGCGGACCCCTCTTCGCAGTATTTT. Full variable domain (rest looked up from reference TRBV19 and TRBJ2-3): DGGITQSPKYLFRKEGQNVTLSCEQNLNHDAMYWYRQDPGQGLRLIYYSQIVNDFQKGDIAEGYSVSREKKESFPLTVTSAQKNPTAFYLCASSIIADPSSQYFGPGTRLTVL.

This clone was counted a single time. The rearrangement joins TRBV27 to TRBJ2-5, with D possibly matching TRBD1 (5 bases). Trimming took 3 bases from V and 5 from J, leaving 13 bases between them. The germline CDR1 and CDR2 sequences are MNHEY and SMNVEV (reference sequence). CDR3 size: 14 residues. CDR3: CASSLGLDSETQYF. CDR3 DNA: TGTGCCAGCAGTTTGGGGCTTGATTCGGAGACCCAGTACTTC.

This clone has just a few counts. A much more abundant neighbour one base away suggests this may be a read error. The V and J genes are TRBV7-9 and TRBJ2-7; 10 bases are a match to TRBD1. The germline V gene encodes CDR1 SEHNR and CDR2 FQNEAQ (reference sequence). CDR3 length equals 15 residues. With V trimmed by 0 bases and J by 3 bases, 2 bases remained unmatched. The CDR3 DNA follows: TGTGCCAGCAGCTTAGCGGGGACAGGGGTCTACGAGCAGTACTTC. Translation gives CASSLAGTGVYEQYF.

V gene TRBV28 combines with J gene TRBJ1-1, with 7 bases lining up with TRBD1. The CDR3 has 16 amino acids. The trim removed 0 bases at V and 11 bases at J, leaving 15 bases unmatched. Germline CDR1 is MDHEN and CDR2 is SYDVKM. CDR3 DNA sequence: TGTGCCAGCAGTTTATGGGGCTCGGGGACAGACGGGTGGGCTTTCTTT. It yields the protein CASSLWGSGTDGWAFF.

The rearrangement links TRBV25-1 to TRBJ2-3, with 15 bases fitting TRBD2. Germline-derived CDR1 and CDR2 are MGHDK and SYGVNS. V was clipped by 5 bases and J by 5 bases; unmatched bases: 5. The CDR3 consists of 16 residues. CDR3 loop: CASSIGLAGGLDTQYF. The CDR3 DNA reads TGTGCCAGCAGTATAGGACTAGCGGGAGGGCTAGATACGCAGTATTTT.

This clone has just a few counts. The V gene is TRBV19, the J gene TRBJ2-7; 8 bases map to TRBD1. The CDR3 spans 15 residues. Looked up from germline, CDR1 is LNHDA and CDR2 is SQIVND (reference sequence). The V and J ends lost 6 bases and 2 bases, in that order; junction bases with no gene match: 9. The CDR3 coding sequence is TGTGCCAGTAGCCTACTGACAGGGGAAACCTACGAGCAGTACTTC. This translates into CASSLLTGETYEQYF. Using reference TRBV19 and TRBJ2-7 for the parts outside the CDR3, the full variable domain is DGGITQSPKYLFRKEGQNVTLSCEQNLNHDAMYWYRQDPGQGLRLIYYSQIVNDFQKGDIAEGYSVSREKKESFPLTVTSAQKNPTAFYLCASSLLTGETYEQYFGPGTRLTVT.

The chain is built from TRBV18 and TRBJ1-1; 8 bases are a match to TRBD1. Germline CDR1 is KGHSH and CDR2 is LQKENI. V shed 1 base, J shed 3 bases, and the junction held 7 bases outside the gene matches. The CDR3 covers 16 residues. The CDR3 DNA reads as TGTGCCAGCTCACCACTGGCAGGGGGCCCTGACACTGAAGCTTTCTTT. Its protein product is CASSPLAGGPDTEAFF.

This clone has more than one count but fewer than ten. The V and J genes are TRBV4-1 and TRBJ2-1, with no clear D. The germline CDR1 and CDR2 sequences are MGHRA and YSYEKL. The V and J ends lost 6 bases and 0 bases respectively, with 12 bases between them. CDR3 size: 15 residues. CDR3 DNA: TGCGCCAGCAGGGCTAGGGATGGCTCCTACAATGAGCAGTTCTTC. Translation: CASRARDGSYNEQFF.